Below, one T cell receptor (beta chain) is given with its context. Its binding antigen is unknown. The record has no base qualities; no much larger clone is one base away. The data belong to a study of blood T cell repertoires in COVID-19 (dated by TCRdb to about 2020). For the wider study: Samples covering the acute and convalescent phases of COVID-19 were provided by collaborators in the United States, Italy and Spain. The material from the prospective study consisted of cDNA or gDNA derived from T cells, B-cell-depleted T cells, or PBMCs. Subjects who had been exposed to COVID-19, were actively infected with it, or had recovered from it provided the deeply sampled blood TCRbeta repertoires that made up the dataset. A freely available public database, intended as a resource for researchers studying the immune response to SARS-CoV-2, is where the repertoires were released. The samples were drawn from two sources: the first 160 participants of the ongoing ImmuneRACE study, and 950 to 1,500 subjects contributed by 6 global collaborators. The sample metadata nearly always contained a de-identified subject ID, COVID-19 status, age in years and sex. Where available, HLA class I and class II types were taken from metadata supplied by the sample provider and were not determined by assay-based typing. What the study reported, not specific to this receptor: Clinical and demographic metadata were provided uncurated, with the amount varying by source and participant.

Spanning cysteine to phenylalanine, the CDR3 consists of 16 amino acids. The read is trimmed to its CDR3 DNA, 48 bases read in frame from base 1. The germline V gene (reference sequence) provides CDR1 LGHDT and CDR2 YNNKEL. From V the trimming removes 4 bases and from J it removes 6 bases, while the gene matches leave 12 bases of the junction unaccounted for. TCRbeta CDR3 regions were amplified from genomic DNA using the immunoSEQ Assay, a bias-controlled multiplex PCR. The study's own analysis went as follows. Nucleated cell counts per sample were estimated from amplification of reference gene primers within the assay. Sequence reads were collapsed and filtered to measure the absolute abundance of every unique TCRbeta CDR3 rearrangement. Productive Simpson clonality was computed per sample as the square root of Simpson's diversity index over productive rearrangements. The immuneACCESS repertoire file appears here via TCRdb, limited to in-frame rearrangements. These files lack a portion of the clones; in checked studies, under half of the deficit traces to unresolved V genes, and the cause of the others is not known. That table furnishes V, J and clone size, whereas the DNA furnished D and trimming. This sample holds over 150,000 clones; roughly 87% were observed only once. The ten largest account for roughly 7% of the sample.

In the prospective study, participants were about 18 to 90 years old, resided in 25 or so geographic areas of the United States, and were enrolled through a virtual design. In the prospective study, cohorts were assigned on the basis of participant-reported clinical history obtained from a screening survey and a study questionnaire. ImmuneRACE Cohort 3 recovered participants were defined by two consecutive negative NP/OP PCR tests, healthcare professional clearance, or symptom resolution. In the prospective study, whole blood, serum and a nasopharyngeal or oropharyngeal swab were collected from each participant by mobile phlebotomists. Participants in the prospective study had the option to provide additional blood draws and questionnaires over a roughly 2-month period. Blood samples from the prospective study were shipped frozen or at room temperature prior to DNA extraction.

In this chain, TRBV3-1 (or the pseudogene TRBV3-2) is recombined with TRBJ1-2; 9 central nucleotides agree with TRBD1. The sequence came from a woman in her forties or fifties who had recovered from COVID-19. The specimen sequenced was PBMCs or T cells enriched from blood (not recorded which). The CDR3 protein sequence reads: CASSRKSGTGLNGYTF. The DNA reads as follows: TGTGCCAGCAGCCGCAAATCCGGGACAGGGTTGAATGGCTACACCTTC.